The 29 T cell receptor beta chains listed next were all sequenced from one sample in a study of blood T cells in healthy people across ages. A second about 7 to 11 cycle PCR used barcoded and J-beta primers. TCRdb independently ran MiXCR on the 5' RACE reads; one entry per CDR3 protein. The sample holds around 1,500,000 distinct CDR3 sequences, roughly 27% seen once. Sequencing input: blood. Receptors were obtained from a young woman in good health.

The CDR3 DNA reads as TGTGCCAGTGCCCTCCGGGGGGGGGATGAGCAGTTCTTC. Translation: CASALRGGDEQFF. The chain combines TRBV6-1 with TRBJ2-1; 8 nucleotides align to TRBD2. The germline gives CDR1 MNHNS, CDR2 SASEGT. Trimming took 9 bases from V and 8 from J; bases not matched to a gene: 9. CDR3 length: 13 amino acids.

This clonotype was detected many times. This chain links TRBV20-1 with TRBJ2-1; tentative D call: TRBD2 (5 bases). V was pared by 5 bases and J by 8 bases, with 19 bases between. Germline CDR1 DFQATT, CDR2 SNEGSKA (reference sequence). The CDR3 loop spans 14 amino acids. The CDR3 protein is CSAPKRNSRDEQFF. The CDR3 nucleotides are TGCAGTGCTCCCAAGCGGAATAGTCGGGATGAGCAGTTCTTC.

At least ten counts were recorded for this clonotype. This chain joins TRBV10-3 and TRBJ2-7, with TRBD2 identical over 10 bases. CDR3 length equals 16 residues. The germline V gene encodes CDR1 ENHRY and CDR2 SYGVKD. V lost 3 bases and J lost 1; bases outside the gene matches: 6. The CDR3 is CAISDLAGALSYEQYF. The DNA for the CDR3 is TGTGCCATCAGTGACCTAGCGGGAGCGTTATCCTACGAGCAGTACTTC.

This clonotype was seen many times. The CDR3 coding sequence is TGTGCCAGCAGCTTAGCGACCGAGCAGTACTTC. This sequence encodes CASSLATEQYF. The J gene is TRBJ2-7, the V gene TRBV7-9; D is uncertain. Germline V CDR1 and CDR2: SEHNR, FQNEAQ (reference sequence). This CDR3 has 11 residues. The V end lost 0 bases, the J end lost 6 bases, and 3 bases lay between the germline ends.

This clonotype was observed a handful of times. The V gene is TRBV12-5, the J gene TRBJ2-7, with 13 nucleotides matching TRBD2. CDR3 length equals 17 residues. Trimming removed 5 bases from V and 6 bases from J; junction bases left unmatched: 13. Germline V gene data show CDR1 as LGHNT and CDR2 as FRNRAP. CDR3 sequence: CASGTYQGLAGTLEQYF. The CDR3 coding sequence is TGTGCTAGTGGTACATACCAGGGACTAGCGGGAACCCTCGAGCAGTACTTC.

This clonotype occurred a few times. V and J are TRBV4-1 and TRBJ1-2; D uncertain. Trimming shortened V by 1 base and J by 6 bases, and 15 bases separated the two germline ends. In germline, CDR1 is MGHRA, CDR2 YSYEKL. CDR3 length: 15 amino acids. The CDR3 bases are TGCGCCAGCAGCCAAGTTCCCGGCGGTCTACATGGCTACACCTTC. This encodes CASSQVPGGLHGYTF.

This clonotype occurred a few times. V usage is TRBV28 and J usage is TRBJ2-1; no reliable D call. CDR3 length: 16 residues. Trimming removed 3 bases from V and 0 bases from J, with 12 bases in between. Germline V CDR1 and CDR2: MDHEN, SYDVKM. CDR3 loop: CASSFWVSSSYNEQFF. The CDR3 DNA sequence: TGTGCCAGCAGTTTTTGGGTGTCAAGCTCCTACAATGAGCAGTTCTTC.

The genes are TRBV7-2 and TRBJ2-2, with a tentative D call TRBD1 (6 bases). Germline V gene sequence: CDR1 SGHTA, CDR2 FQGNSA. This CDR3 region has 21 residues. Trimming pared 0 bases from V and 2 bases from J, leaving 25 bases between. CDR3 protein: CASSLAGWGRRLGINTGELFF. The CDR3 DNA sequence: TGTGCCAGCAGCTTAGCGGGTTGGGGGCGTCGGCTGGGGATTAACACCGGGGAGCTGTTTTTT.

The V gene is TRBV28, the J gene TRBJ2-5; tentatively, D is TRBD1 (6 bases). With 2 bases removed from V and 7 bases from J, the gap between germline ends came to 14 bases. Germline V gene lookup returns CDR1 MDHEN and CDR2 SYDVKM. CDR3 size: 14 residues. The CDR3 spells CASSLGGGVGTQYF. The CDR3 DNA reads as TGTGCCAGCAGTTTAGGTGGGGGCGTCGGGACCCAGTACTTC.

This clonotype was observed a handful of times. The CDR3 loop reads CASTPLYGYTF. CDR3 DNA sequence: TGTGCCAGCACCCCCCTCTATGGCTACACCTTC. The J gene is TRBJ1-2, the V gene TRBV12-3 or TRBV12-4, with D unclear. The germline V and J ends were trimmed by 7 bases and 4 bases, with 7 bases remaining between them. The CDR3 extends over 11 amino acids.

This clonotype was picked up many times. The CDR3 loop is CASRSGTGGSYEQYF. CDR3 bases: TGCGCCAGCAGATCCGGGACAGGGGGGTCCTACGAGCAGTACTTC. The rearrangement joins TRBV5-1 to TRBJ2-7; TRBD1 matches at 11 bases. CDR3 length: 15 residues. The J segment lost 1 base and the V segment lost 5 bases, leaving 5 bases of the junction unmatched. CDR1 is SGHRS, CDR2 YFSETQ, per germline.

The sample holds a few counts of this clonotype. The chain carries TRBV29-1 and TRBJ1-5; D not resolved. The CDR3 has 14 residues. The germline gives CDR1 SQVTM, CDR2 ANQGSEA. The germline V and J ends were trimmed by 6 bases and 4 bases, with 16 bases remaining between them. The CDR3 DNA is TGCAGCGTGAGTCTTACCGGGAGGAATCAGCCCCAGCATTTT. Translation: CSVSLTGRNQPQHF.

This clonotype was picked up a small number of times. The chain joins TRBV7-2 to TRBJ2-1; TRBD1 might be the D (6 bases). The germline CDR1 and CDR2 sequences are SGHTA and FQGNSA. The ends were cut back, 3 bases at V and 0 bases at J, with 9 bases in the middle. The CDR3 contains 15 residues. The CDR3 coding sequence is TGTGCCAGCAGCTTCAAGACAGGCTCCTACAATGAGCAGTTCTTC. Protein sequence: CASSFKTGSYNEQFF.

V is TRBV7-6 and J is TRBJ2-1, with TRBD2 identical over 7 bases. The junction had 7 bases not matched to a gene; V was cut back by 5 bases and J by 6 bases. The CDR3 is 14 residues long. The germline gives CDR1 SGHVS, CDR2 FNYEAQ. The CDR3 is CASSRDGEGNEQFF. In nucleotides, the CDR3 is TGTGCCAGCAGCCGGGACGGGGAGGGCAATGAGCAGTTCTTC.

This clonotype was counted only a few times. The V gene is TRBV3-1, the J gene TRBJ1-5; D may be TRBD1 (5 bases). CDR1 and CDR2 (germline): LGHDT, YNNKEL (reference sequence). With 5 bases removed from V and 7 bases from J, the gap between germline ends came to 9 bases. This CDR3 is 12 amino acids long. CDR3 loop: CASSEAGQPQHF. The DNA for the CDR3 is TGTGCCAGCAGCGAAGCAGGGCAGCCCCAGCATTTT.

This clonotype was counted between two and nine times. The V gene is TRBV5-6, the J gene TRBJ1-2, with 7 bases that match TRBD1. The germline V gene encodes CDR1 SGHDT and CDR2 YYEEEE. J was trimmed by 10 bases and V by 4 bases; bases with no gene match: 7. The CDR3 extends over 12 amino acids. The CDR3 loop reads CASSRQTGPYTF. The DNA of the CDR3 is TGTGCCAGCAGCCGCCAGACAGGGCCCTACACCTTC.

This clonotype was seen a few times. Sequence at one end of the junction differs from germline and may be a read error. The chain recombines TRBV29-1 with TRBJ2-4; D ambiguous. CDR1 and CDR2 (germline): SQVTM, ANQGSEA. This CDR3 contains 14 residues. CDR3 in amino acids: CSVADGRAKNIRYF. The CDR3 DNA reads TGCAGCGTTGCGGACGGAAGAGCGAAAAACATTCGGTACTTC.

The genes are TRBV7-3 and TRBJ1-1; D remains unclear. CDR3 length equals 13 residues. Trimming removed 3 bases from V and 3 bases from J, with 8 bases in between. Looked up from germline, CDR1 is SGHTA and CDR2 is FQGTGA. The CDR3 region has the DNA TGTGCCAGCAGCTTTCTATGGGACACTGAAGCTTTCTTT. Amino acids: CASSFLWDTEAFF.

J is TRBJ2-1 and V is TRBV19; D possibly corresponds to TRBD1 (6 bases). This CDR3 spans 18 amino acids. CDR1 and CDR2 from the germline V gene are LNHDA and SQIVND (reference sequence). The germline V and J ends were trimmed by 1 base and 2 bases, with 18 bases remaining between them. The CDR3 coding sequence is TGTGCCAGTAGTATAGCATACCACGCCGGACAGCCCTACAATGAGCAGTTCTTC. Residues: CASSIAYHAGQPYNEQFF.

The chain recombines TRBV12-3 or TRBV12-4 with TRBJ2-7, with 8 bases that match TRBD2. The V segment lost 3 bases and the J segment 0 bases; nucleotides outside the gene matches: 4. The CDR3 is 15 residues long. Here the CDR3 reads CASSLTSESSYEQYF. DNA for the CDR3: TGTGCCAGCAGTTTGACTAGCGAGAGCTCCTACGAGCAGTACTTC.

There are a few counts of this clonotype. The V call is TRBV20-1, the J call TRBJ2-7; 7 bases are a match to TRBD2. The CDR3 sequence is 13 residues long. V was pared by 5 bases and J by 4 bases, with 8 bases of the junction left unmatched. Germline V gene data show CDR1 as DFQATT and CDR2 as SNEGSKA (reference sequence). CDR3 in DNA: TGCAGTGCTGGGAGGGAAATAACATACGAGCAGTACTTC. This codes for CSAGREITYEQYF.

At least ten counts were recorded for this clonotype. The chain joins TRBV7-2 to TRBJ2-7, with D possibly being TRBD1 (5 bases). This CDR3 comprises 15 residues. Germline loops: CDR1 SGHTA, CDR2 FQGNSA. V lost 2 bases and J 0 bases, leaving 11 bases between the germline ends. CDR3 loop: CASSLSYRSSYEQYF. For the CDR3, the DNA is TGTGCCAGCAGCTTAAGCTACAGGAGCTCCTACGAGCAGTACTTC.

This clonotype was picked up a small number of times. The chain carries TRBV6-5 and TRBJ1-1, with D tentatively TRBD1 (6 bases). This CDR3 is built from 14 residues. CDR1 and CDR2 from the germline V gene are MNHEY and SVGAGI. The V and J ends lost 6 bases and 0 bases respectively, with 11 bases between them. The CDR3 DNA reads TGTGCCAGCAGAAGGGGGGGCATGAACACTGAAGCTTTCTTT. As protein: CASRRGGMNTEAFF.

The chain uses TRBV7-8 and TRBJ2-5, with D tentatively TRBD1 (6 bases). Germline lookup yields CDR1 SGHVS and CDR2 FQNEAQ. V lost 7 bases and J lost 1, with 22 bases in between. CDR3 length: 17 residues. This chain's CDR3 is CASIPSIWGLPQETQYF. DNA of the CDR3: TGTGCCAGCATTCCTTCAATATGGGGGCTCCCCCAAGAGACCCAGTACTTC.

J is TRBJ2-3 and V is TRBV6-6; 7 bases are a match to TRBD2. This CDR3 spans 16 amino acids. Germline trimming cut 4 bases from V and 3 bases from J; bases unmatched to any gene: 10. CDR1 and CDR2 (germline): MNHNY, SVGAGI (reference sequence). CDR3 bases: TGTGCCAGCAGTTGTGGGGGGGAGATCAGTACAGATACGCAGTATTTT. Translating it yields CASSCGGEISTDTQYF.

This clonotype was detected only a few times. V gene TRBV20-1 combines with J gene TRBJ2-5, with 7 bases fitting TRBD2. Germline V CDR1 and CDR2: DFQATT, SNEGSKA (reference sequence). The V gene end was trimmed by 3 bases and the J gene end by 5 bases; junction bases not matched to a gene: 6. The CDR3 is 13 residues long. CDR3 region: CSARLAETETQYF. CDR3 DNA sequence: TGCAGTGCTAGGCTAGCGGAGACTGAGACCCAGTACTTC.

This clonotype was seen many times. CDR3: CASSFGEKLFF. The CDR3 nucleotides are TGTGCCAGCAGCTTCGGCGAAAAACTGTTTTTT. This chain joins TRBV12-3 or TRBV12-4 and TRBJ1-4, with D unresolved. V was clipped by 6 bases and J by 8 bases, with 7 bases between them. The CDR3 contains 11 residues.

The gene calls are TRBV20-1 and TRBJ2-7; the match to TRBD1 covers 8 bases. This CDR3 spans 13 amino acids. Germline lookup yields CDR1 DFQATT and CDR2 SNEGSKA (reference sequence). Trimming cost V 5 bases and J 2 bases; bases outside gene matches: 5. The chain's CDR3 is CSAHRTGTYEQYF. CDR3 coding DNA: TGCAGTGCTCACCGGACAGGGACCTACGAGCAGTACTTC.

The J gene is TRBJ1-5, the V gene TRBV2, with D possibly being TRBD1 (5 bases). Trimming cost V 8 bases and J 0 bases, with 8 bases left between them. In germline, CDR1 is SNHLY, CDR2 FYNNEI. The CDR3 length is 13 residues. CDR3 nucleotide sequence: TGTGCCAGCGACAGAGATAGCAATCAGCCCCAGCATTTT. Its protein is CASDRDSNQPQHF.